The 27 T cell receptor beta chains presented below share a single source sample, sequenced in a study of T cell repertoires in cytomegalovirus infection. MiXCR was run by TCRdb on the reads, yielding one entry per CDR3 protein. The table records 450,000 to 550,000 distinct CDR3 sequences, approximately 16% of them present only once. Material: CD8+ T cells from PBMCs. The origin of the receptors is a human donor in good health (CMV status not recorded). Some clones in this sample may be carry-over from other donors' samples.

This clonotype occurred many times. V and J are TRBV11-3 and TRBJ2-2, with D perhaps matching TRBD1 (5 bases). Germline-derived CDR1 and CDR2 are SGHNT and YENEEA. This CDR3 is built from 16 residues. Deletions cut 1 base from V and 1 base from J, with 10 bases between. CDR3 region: CASSLAFGQNTGELFF. DNA for the CDR3: TGTGCCAGCAGCTTAGCTTTTGGACAGAACACCGGGGAGCTGTTTTTT.

This chain connects TRBV2 to TRBJ2-5; 9 nucleotides align to TRBD2. The CDR3 is 14 amino acids. Trimming cost V 6 bases and J 5 bases; bases outside gene matches: 7. CDR1 SNHLY and CDR2 FYNNEI come from the germline V gene. CDR3 nucleotides: TGTGCCAGCAGAGTAGCGGGAGACGGCGAGACCCAGTACTTC. Residues: CASRVAGDGETQYF. Looking up the rest from reference TRBV2 and TRBJ2-5 gives the full variable domain: EPEVTQTPSHQVTQMGQEVILRCVPISNHLYFYWYRQILGQKVEFLVSFYNNEISEKSEIFDDQFSVERPDGSNFTLKIRSTKLEDSAMYFCASRVAGDGETQYFGPGTRLLVL.

The rearrangement joins TRBV30 to TRBJ2-1; no clear D gene. This CDR3 contains 15 residues. V was cut by 0 bases and J by 4 bases, with 13 bases left in between. CDR1 and CDR2 from the germline V gene are GTSNPN and SVGIG (reference sequence). As DNA, the CDR3 is TGTGCCTGGAGTGTACCCCGACTGGATTACAATGAGCAGTTCTTC. Its protein is CAWSVPRLDYNEQFF.

V gene TRBV2 combines with J gene TRBJ2-1; D gene unclear. V was shortened by 7 bases and J by 6 bases, with 10 bases between the two germline ends. Germline V gene sequence: CDR1 SNHLY, CDR2 FYNNEI. The CDR3 spans 12 residues. The CDR3 DNA follows: TGTGCCAGCATAAGCCACCCCAATGAGCAGTTCTTC. Translation gives CASISHPNEQFF. The complete variable domain, with remaining parts taken from reference TRBV2 and TRBJ2-1, reads EPEVTQTPSHQVTQMGQEVILRCVPISNHLYFYWYRQILGQKVEFLVSFYNNEISEKSEIFDDQFSVERPDGSNFTLKIRSTKLEDSAMYFCASISHPNEQFFGPGTRLTVL.

This clonotype was detected ten times or more. CDR3 protein: CASSEWGQGDNQPQHF. Written as DNA, the CDR3 is TGTGCCAGCAGTGAATGGGGACAGGGGGACAATCAGCCCCAGCATTTT. The chain combines TRBV6-1 with TRBJ1-5, with 11 nucleotides matching TRBD1. Germline values: CDR1 MNHNS, CDR2 SASEGT. This CDR3 is 16 amino acids long. V lost 2 bases, J lost 3 bases, and 3 bases stayed unmatched.

Of note for this clonotype: This may come from a read error, since a much larger clone is one base off. The gene calls are TRBV28 and TRBJ1-5; 10 nucleotides align to TRBD1. The CDR3 covers 16 residues. V lost 5 bases, J lost 3 bases, and 7 bases stayed unmatched. Germline V CDR1 and CDR2: MDHEN, SYDVKM. DNA for the CDR3: TGTGCCAGCAGTCCAAAGGACAGGGGGTTCAATCAGCCCCAGCATTTT. Translated, it gives CASSPKDRGFNQPQHF.

This clonotype showed up just a few times. This chain links TRBV29-1 with TRBJ1-2, with TRBD1 as a possible D gene (5 bases). Germline loops: CDR1 SQVTM, CDR2 ANQGSEA. This CDR3 has 13 residues. V was clipped by 2 bases and J by 4 bases, with 11 bases between them. The CDR3 region has the DNA TGCAGCGTTGAAAGACAGCGATTCTATGGCTACACCTTC. Translating it yields CSVERQRFYGYTF.

There are a few counts of this clonotype. The V gene is TRBV14, the J gene TRBJ1-2, with 8 bases matching TRBD1. The CDR3 is 15 residues long. Germline-derived CDR1 and CDR2 are SGHDN and FVKESK. The junction had 5 bases not matched to a gene; V was cut back by 1 base and J by 4 bases. The CDR3 nucleotides are TGTGCCAGCAGCCAAGTGACAGGGGACCTCTATGGCTACACCTTC. Amino acid sequence: CASSQVTGDLYGYTF.

This clonotype has more than one count but fewer than ten. The gene calls are TRBV9 and TRBJ1-5; D gene unclear. Trimming took 6 bases from V and 6 from J, leaving 16 bases between them. The CDR3 runs 14 residues. Per germline, CDR1 SGDLS and CDR2 YYNGEE. CDR3 in amino acids: CASNEGTSTQPQHF. The CDR3, as DNA: TGTGCCAGCAACGAAGGCACCTCGACTCAGCCCCAGCATTTT.

This clonotype occurred a few times. The genes are TRBV11-2 and TRBJ2-3, with a weak D call TRBD1 (5 bases). V lost 5 bases and J 1 base, leaving 16 bases between the germline ends. The CDR3 is 16 amino acids. In germline, CDR1 is SGHAT, CDR2 FQNNGV. CDR3 loop: CASSRWQTEGTDTQYF. Written as DNA, the CDR3 is TGTGCCAGCAGCCGTTGGCAGACAGAGGGCACAGATACGCAGTATTTT.

The V and J genes are TRBV13 and TRBJ2-7; 7 nucleotides align to TRBD2. The CDR3 has 14 amino acids. The V gene end was trimmed by 5 bases and the J gene end by 2 bases; junction bases not matched to a gene: 6. Germline CDR1 and CDR2: PRHDT and FYEKMQ (reference sequence). In nucleotides, the CDR3 is TGTGCCAGCAGCCCTATAGCGGGCACCTACGAGCAGTACTTC. Residues: CASSPIAGTYEQYF.

Ten or more counts support this clonotype. This chain links TRBV19 with TRBJ2-7, with TRBD1 matching over 9 bases. Germline assignment: CDR1 LNHDA and CDR2 SQIVND (reference sequence). The V gene end was trimmed by 5 bases and the J gene end by 7 bases; junction bases not matched to a gene: 12. The CDR3 has 15 residues. The CDR3 nucleotides read TGTGCCAGTAGTCTCACGGGACAGGGACTTGGAGAGCAGTACTTC. As protein: CASSLTGQGLGEQYF.

This clonotype was observed a few times. J is TRBJ2-1 and V is TRBV15; 8 bases agree with TRBD2. The germline V gene encodes CDR1 LNHNV and CDR2 YYDKDF (reference sequence). Trimming removed 9 bases from V and 7 bases from J; junction bases left unmatched: 8. CDR3 length: 13 residues. The CDR3 loop reads CATLGRGPNEQFF. The CDR3 DNA reads as TGTGCCACGCTCGGGAGGGGCCCAAATGAGCAGTTCTTC.

The chain carries TRBV4-2 and TRBJ2-7; D possibly corresponds to TRBD2 (6 bases). Germline V lookup: CDR1 LGHNA, CDR2 YNFKEQ. The CDR3 is made up of 14 amino acids. Trimming left V 4 bases short and J 4 bases short, with 14 bases between. The CDR3 region is CASSPNREFYEQYF. The DNA for the CDR3 is TGTGCCAGCAGCCCCAACCGGGAGTTTTACGAGCAGTACTTC.

This clonotype was observed at least ten times. The CDR3 region is CASSYSRTGGQPQHF. The DNA for the CDR3 is TGTGCCAGCAGTTACTCTCGGACAGGCGGTCAGCCCCAGCATTTT. V and J are TRBV6-5 and TRBJ1-5; 7 bases line up with TRBD1. Germline-derived CDR1 and CDR2 are MNHEY and SVGAGI. The CDR3 runs to 15 residues. Trimming removed 0 bases from V and 6 bases from J; junction bases left unmatched: 5.

V usage is TRBV19 and J usage is TRBJ2-1; D possibly corresponds to TRBD2 (6 bases). Germline CDR1 and CDR2: LNHDA and SQIVND (reference sequence). The CDR3 consists of 16 residues. The V end was cut by 5 bases, the J end by 8 bases, with 22 bases between. CDR3 coding DNA: TGTGCCAGTAGTGTAGCGGTTAGTCTCTCCCTAGATGAGCAGTTCTTC. Amino acid sequence: CASSVAVSLSLDEQFF. Full variable domain (outside the CDR3, taken from reference TRBV19 and TRBJ2-1): DGGITQSPKYLFRKEGQNVTLSCEQNLNHDAMYWYRQDPGQGLRLIYYSQIVNDFQKGDIAEGYSVSREKKESFPLTVTSAQKNPTAFYLCASSVAVSLSLDEQFFGPGTRLTVL.

This rearrangement joins TRBV7-9 to TRBJ1-2; D is possibly TRBD1 (5 bases). V was cut by 2 bases and J by 2 bases, with 21 bases left in between. There are 18 residues in the CDR3. Germline assignment: CDR1 SEHNR and CDR2 FQNEAQ (reference sequence). Written as DNA, the CDR3 is TGTGCCAGCAGCTTACACGGACTGGGGACCCTTTTAAACTATGGCTACACCTTC. Translated: CASSLHGLGTLLNYGYTF.

The rearrangement links TRBV27 to TRBJ2-1; D remains unclear. Trimming removed 8 bases at V and 8 bases at J, with 28 bases between. This CDR3 has 17 amino acids. The germline V gene encodes CDR1 MNHEY and CDR2 SMNVEV (reference sequence). The CDR3 loop is CASGVVWATGFGDEQFF. In DNA form, the CDR3 reads TGTGCCAGCGGCGTTGTGTGGGCCACCGGGTTTGGCGATGAGCAGTTCTTC.

Notes on this clonotype: This could be a read error, since a much larger clone is one nucleotide away. This chain uses TRBV14 with TRBJ2-5; maybe TRBD1 (5 bases). This CDR3 has 14 residues. Germline CDR1 is SGHDN and CDR2 is FVKESK. DNA of the CDR3: TGTACCAGCAGCCCAACAGGAGCCCAAGAGACCCAGTACTTC. Translating gives CTSSPTGAQETQYF.

The chain uses TRBV6-5 and TRBJ1-2; the match to TRBD1 covers 9 bases. V was clipped by 6 bases and J by 8 bases; unmatched bases: 4. This CDR3 has 12 amino acids. CDR1 MNHEY and CDR2 SVGAGI come from the germline V gene. This chain's CDR3 is CASRQGALGYTF. CDR3 coding DNA: TGTGCCAGCAGACAGGGGGCATTGGGCTACACCTTC.

As regards this clonotype: A read error may be the cause here, since a much bigger clone is one base away. The rearrangement joins TRBV19 to TRBJ2-3; no clear D. This CDR3 contains 12 residues. CDR1 and CDR2 (germline): LNHDA, SQIVND (reference sequence). V dropped 3 bases and J dropped 5 bases, with 6 bases sitting between them. The CDR3 DNA is TGTGCCAGTAGTATGCTAGTAGATACGCAGTATTTT. It specifies CASSMLVDTQYF.

This clonotype was detected ten times or more. The rearrangement links TRBV28 to TRBJ2-3, with 7 bases that match TRBD2. Germline values: CDR1 MDHEN, CDR2 SYDVKM. This CDR3 region has 15 residues. The J segment lost 0 bases and the V segment lost 4 bases, leaving 4 bases of the junction unmatched. The CDR3 loop is CASSSPAGSTDTQYF. The CDR3 DNA follows: TGTGCCAGCAGTTCCCCAGCGGGAAGCACAGATACGCAGTATTTT.

The chain combines TRBV19 with TRBJ2-5, with 12 bases that match TRBD2. Germline lookup yields CDR1 LNHDA and CDR2 SQIVND (reference sequence). The length of the CDR3 is 17 residues. V lost 1 base to trimming and J lost 2 bases; unmatched junction nucleotides: 5. In DNA, the CDR3 is TGTGCCAGTAGTATAGTAGGACTAGCGGGGAGTCAAGAGACCCAGTACTTC. Translating gives CASSIVGLAGSQETQYF. Supplemented by reference TRBV19 and TRBJ2-5, the full variable domain reads DGGITQSPKYLFRKEGQNVTLSCEQNLNHDAMYWYRQDPGQGLRLIYYSQIVNDFQKGDIAEGYSVSREKKESFPLTVTSAQKNPTAFYLCASSIVGLAGSQETQYFGPGTRLLVL.

This clonotype was seen many times. The chain couples TRBV6-1 to TRBJ2-2; 8 bases are shared with TRBD2. Germline trimming cut 6 bases from V and 5 bases from J; bases unmatched to any gene: 11. Per germline, CDR1 MNHNS and CDR2 SASEGT. The CDR3 contains 16 residues. Here the CDR3 reads CASSWEGTRETGELFF. CDR3 in DNA: TGTGCCAGCAGCTGGGAGGGGACTAGAGAAACCGGGGAGCTGTTTTTT.

This clonotype was seen only once. This chain links TRBV29-1 with TRBJ2-1, with 7 bases identical to TRBD2. Per the germline V gene, CDR1 is SQVTM and CDR2 is ANQGSEA. J lost 3 bases, V lost 3 bases, and 8 bases had no gene match. The CDR3 has 15 residues. The CDR3 loop reads CSVEGGMGGYNEQFF. The CDR3 coding sequence is TGCAGCGTTGAGGGGGGGATGGGGGGCTACAATGAGCAGTTCTTC.

The chain recombines TRBV9 with TRBJ2-7; a possible D gene is TRBD1 (6 bases). The CDR3 spans 14 residues. The V end lost 4 bases, the J end lost 1 base, and 12 bases lay between the germline ends. CDR1 is SGDLS and CDR2 is YYNGEE in the germline V gene. The CDR3 DNA is TGTGCCAGCAGCTTTGGGGACATGTCCTACGAGCAGTACTTC. It specifies CASSFGDMSYEQYF.

This clonotype was seen a few times. The V gene is TRBV20-1, the J gene TRBJ1-5; possible D gene TRBD1, 5 bases. Per germline, CDR1 DFQATT and CDR2 SNEGSKA (reference sequence). Trimming took off 0 bases at V and 0 bases at J, with 15 bases between the two ends. The CDR3 has 17 residues. The CDR3 is CSARDRAGTYSNQPQHF. The CDR3 nucleotides read TGCAGTGCTAGAGATCGGGCAGGGACTTATAGCAATCAGCCCCAGCATTTT.